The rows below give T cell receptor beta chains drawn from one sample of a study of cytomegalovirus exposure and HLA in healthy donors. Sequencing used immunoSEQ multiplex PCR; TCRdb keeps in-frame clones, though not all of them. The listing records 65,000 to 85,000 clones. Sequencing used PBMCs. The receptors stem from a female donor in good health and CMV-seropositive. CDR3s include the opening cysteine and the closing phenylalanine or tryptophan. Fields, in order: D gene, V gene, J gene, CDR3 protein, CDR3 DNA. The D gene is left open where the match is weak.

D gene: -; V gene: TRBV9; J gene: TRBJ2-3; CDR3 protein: CASSVSGGDTDTQYF; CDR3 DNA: TGTGCCAGCAGCGTTTCCGGGGGTGACACAGATACGCAGTATTTT
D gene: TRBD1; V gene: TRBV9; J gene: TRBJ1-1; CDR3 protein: CASSVSPKQGTGNTEAFF; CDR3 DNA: TGTGCCAGCAGCGTATCCCCTAAACAGGGGACCGGGAACACTGAAGCTTTCTTT
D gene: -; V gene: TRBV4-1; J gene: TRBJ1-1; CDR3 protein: CASSQGGGLDTEAFF; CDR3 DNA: TGCGCCAGCAGCCAAGGGGGGGGGCTCGACACTGAAGCTTTCTTT
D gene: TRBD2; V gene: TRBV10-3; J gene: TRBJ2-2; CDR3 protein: CAISESQGLGSTGELFF; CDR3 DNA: TGTGCCATCAGTGAGTCGCAGGGACTAGGGTCGACCGGGGAGCTGTTTTTT
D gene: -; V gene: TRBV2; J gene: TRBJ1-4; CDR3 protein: CASSRSQTGPNEKLFF; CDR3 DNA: TGTGCCAGCAGCCGATCACAGACAGGCCCTAATGAAAAACTGTTTTTT
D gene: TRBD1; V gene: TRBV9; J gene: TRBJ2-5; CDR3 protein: CASSVGDRGETQYF; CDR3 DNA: TGTGCCAGCAGCGTTGGGGACAGGGGTGAGACCCAGTACTTC
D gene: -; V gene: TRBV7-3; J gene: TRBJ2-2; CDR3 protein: CASSLIAANTGELFF; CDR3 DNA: TGTGCCAGCAGCTTAATAGCCGCGAACACCGGGGAGCTGTTTTTT
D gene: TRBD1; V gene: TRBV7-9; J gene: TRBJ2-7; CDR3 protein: CASSLRGTGNYEQYF; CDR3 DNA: TGTGCCAGCAGCTTACGCGGGACAGGGAACTACGAGCAGTACTTC
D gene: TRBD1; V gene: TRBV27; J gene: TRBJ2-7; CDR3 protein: CASSLTGAIGEQYF; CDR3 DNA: TGTGCCAGCAGTTTGACAGGGGCAATAGGAGAGCAGTACTTC
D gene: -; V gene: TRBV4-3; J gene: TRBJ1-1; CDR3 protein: CASSQDWSSGNTEAFF; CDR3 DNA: TGCGCCAGCAGCCAAGATTGGAGTAGTGGGAACACTGAAGCTTTCTTT
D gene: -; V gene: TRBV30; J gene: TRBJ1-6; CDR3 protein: CAWSDSSSPLHF; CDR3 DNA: TGTGCCTGGAGTGACAGCAGTTCACCCCTCCACTTT
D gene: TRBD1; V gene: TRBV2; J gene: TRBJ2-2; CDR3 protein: CASKSMGTAGELFF; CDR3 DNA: TGTGCCAGCAAATCAATGGGGACAGCGGGGGAGCTGTTTTTT
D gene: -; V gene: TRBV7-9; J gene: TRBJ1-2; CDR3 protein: CASSHPLDIGGYTF; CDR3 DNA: TGTGCCAGCAGCCACCCCTTGGACATCGGCGGCTACACCTTC
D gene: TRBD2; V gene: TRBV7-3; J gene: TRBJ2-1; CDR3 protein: CASSSGLAGYNEQFF; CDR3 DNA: TGTGCCAGCAGCTCCGGACTAGCGGGGTACAATGAGCAGTTCTTC
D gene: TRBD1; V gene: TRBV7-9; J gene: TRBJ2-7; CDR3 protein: CASSPLGTGGYEQYF; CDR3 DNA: TGTGCCAGCAGCCCACTCGGGACAGGGGGTTACGAGCAGTACTTC
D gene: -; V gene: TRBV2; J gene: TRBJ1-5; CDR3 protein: CASRMTQPNQPQHF; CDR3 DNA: TGTGCCAGCCGTATGACACAGCCCAATCAGCCCCAGCATTTT
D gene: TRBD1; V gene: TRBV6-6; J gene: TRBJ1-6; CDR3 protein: CASSSRQGYSPLHF; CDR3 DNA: TGTGCCAGCAGTTCACGACAGGGATATTCACCCCTCCACTTT
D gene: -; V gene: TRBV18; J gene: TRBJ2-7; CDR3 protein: CASSPPSSSYEQYF; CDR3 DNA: TGTGCCAGCTCACCTCCCTCTAGCTCCTACGAGCAGTACTTC
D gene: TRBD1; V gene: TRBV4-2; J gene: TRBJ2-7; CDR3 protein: CASSQDGGTGGYEQYF; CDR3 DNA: TGTGCCAGCAGCCAAGATGGCGGGACAGGAGGTTACGAGCAGTACTTC
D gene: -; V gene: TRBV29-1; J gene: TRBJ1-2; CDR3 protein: CSVEDSGGYTF; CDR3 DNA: TGCAGCGTTGAAGATTCCGGTGGCTACACCTTC
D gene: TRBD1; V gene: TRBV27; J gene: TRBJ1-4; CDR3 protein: CASSSGQGAIEKLFF; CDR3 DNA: TGTGCCAGCAGCTCCGGACAGGGGGCGATTGAAAAACTGTTTTTT
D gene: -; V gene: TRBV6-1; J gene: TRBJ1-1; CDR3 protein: CASNPKTEDTEAFF; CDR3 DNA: TGTGCCAGCAATCCTAAGACAGAGGACACTGAAGCTTTCTTT
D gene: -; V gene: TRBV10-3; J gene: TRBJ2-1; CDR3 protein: CAITATGRNEQFF; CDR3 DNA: TGTGCCATCACGGCGACAGGACGCAATGAGCAGTTCTTC
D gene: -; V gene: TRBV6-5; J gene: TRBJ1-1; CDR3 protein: CASRPTLNVRMAFF; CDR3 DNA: TGTGCCAGCCGACCGACTCTTAACGTCCGGATGGCTTTCTTT
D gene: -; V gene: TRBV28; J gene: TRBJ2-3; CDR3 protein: CASSRPGSGTQYF; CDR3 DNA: TGTGCCAGCAGCCGCCCGGGGAGCGGTACGCAGTATTTT
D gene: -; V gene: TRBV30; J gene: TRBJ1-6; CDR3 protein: CAWSGPGRTYNSPLHF; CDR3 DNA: TGTGCCTGGAGTGGGCCCGGCCGGACATACAATTCACCCCTCCACTTT
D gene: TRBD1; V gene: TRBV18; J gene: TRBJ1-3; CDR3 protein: CASSPSRQGVSGNTIYF; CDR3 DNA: TGTGCCAGCTCACCATCTCGACAGGGCGTATCTGGAAACACCATATATTTT
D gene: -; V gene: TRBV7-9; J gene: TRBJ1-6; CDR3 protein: CASAGGPLHF; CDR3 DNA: TGTGCCAGCGCCGGCGGACCCCTCCACTTT